A selection of T cell receptor beta chains follows, all from one sample in a study of blood T cell repertoires in COVID-19. Profiling relied on immunoSEQ multiplex PCR, and the TCRdb table lists in-frame clones only, not all of them. Here the sample spans approximately 65,000 clones, approximately 80% being singletons. The sequenced sample was PBMCs or T cells enriched from blood (not recorded which). The receptors derive from a woman between 40 and 55 years old with acute COVID-19. Both conserved end residues are trimmed from each CDR3.

v_call cdr3_aa
TRBV2 ASDKTGTQPQH
TRBV20-1 SASEELSSYNSPLH
TRBV9 ASSLTSGSHEQY
TRBV7-9 ASSILPSGGETQY
TRBV5-3 ARSLVKDMNSPLH
TRBV28 ASSYRRGSYNSPLH
TRBV27 ASSFLGGAGAGDTQY
TRBV27 ASSWTSGYNEQF
TRBV2 ASSRGLAGNSEQY
TRBV6-5 ASFRVVRMNTEAF
TRBV28 ASRPGPRAEGNTEAF
TRBV4-1 ASSQVDLGTSGEDTQY
TRBV5-1 ASSFGTSTGLDGETQY
TRBV9 ASSVETAASSGNTIY
TRBV29-1 SVAGADYEQY
TRBV27 ASSLWGRGTNTGELF
TRBV7-2 ASSLNLGQTSNYGYT
TRBV4-1 ASSQDRGTVTDTQY
TRBV27 ASSLWIGGSGGNTGELF
TRBV29-1 SGGGRNNEQF
TRBV7-3 ASSSNLNSPLH
TRBV5-6 ASTPPADRQWSTDTQY
TRBV2 ASSEGGLNTEAF
TRBV5-8 ASSFSGGPPSTDTQY
TRBV20-1 SASMGPTWGYT
TRBV18 ASSPDRGLVGYT
TRBV9 ASSLDDGQLGNTIY
TRBV2 ASSADRGEKLF
TRBV14 ASSQRQGADGYT
TRBV12-3/TRBV12-4 ASSTVEVAF
TRBV3-1/TRBV3-2 ASSQAEGLAGTDTQY
TRBV20-1 SASSLRGSPNGELF
TRBV4-1 ASSQRGGSSTDTQY
TRBV6-4 ASSPLAGGTNTGELF
TRBV16 ASSHRSGVPGNTIY
TRBV7-2 ASSPGTGNLAEQY
TRBV9 ASSEGLLNTEAF
TRBV28 ASTISDFGKLF
TRBV18 ASSRGQSNTGELF
TRBV5-1 ASSLEGQGGIPLH
TRBV28 ASSLPSSSYNEQF
TRBV7-6 ASSSWTGFSGNTIY
TRBV5-6 ASSRLQGWNEQF
TRBV25-1 ASSVLAGTDTQY
TRBV24-1 ATSDLLRIAGDTGELF
TRBV28 ASSNRGSGNTIY
TRBV2 ASSPNLRTEAF
TRBV10-1 ASSEYREGYEQF
TRBV7-6 ASSSGQPPTEAF
TRBV18 ASSPDRVGEQY
TRBV27 ASSFLAGPREQY
TRBV6-1 ASSEAGQIYEQY
TRBV10-3 AISESARDSRYGYT
TRBV11-2 ASSLGRGSADTQY
TRBV2 ASGRTEAF
TRBV12-3/TRBV12-4 ASSLRENTEAF
TRBV6-2/TRBV6-3 ASSYGGVIAKNIQY
TRBV7-3 ASSLTPGTQETQY
TRBV5-1 ASSSTSGTDTQY